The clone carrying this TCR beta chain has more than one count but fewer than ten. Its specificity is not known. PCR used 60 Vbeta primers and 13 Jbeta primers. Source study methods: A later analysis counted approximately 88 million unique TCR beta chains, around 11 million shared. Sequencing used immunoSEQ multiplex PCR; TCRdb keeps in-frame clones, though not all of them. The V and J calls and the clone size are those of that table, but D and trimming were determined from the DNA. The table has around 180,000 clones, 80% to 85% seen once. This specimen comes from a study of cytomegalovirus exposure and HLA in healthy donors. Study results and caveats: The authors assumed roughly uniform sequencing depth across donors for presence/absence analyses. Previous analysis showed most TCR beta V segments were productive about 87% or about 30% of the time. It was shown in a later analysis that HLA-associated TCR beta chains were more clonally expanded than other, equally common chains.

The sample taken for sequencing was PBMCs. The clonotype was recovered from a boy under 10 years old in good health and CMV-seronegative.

The CDR3 region is CSVEDRENTEAFF. The CDR3 DNA follows: TGCAGCGTGGAGGACAGGGAGAACACTGAAGCTTTCTTT. This chain uses TRBV29-1 with TRBJ1-1; TRBD1 agrees at 8 bases. V was clipped by 6 bases and J by 1 base; unmatched bases: 4. In germline, CDR1 is SQVTM, CDR2 ANQGSEA. This CDR3 has 13 amino acids.